A single sample gave rise to the 11 T cell receptor beta chains below, sequenced in a study of cytomegalovirus exposure and HLA in healthy donors. PCR primers comprised 60 Vbeta and 13 Jbeta primers. The protocol was immunoSEQ multiplex PCR, while the TCRdb copy is restricted to in-frame clones and leaves out a portion. The sample lists about 150,000 clones; roughly 79% were seen once. The sequenced material came from PBMCs. These receptors were taken from a male donor in good health and CMV-seronegative.

The chain combines TRBV7-8 with TRBJ1-4, with D tentatively TRBD1 (6 bases). V gave up 4 bases and J gave up 3 bases, with 12 bases separating them. CDR3 length: 15 amino acids. Germline V CDR1 and CDR2: SGHVS, FQNEAQ. CDR3 protein: CASSSSGTPNEKLFF. CDR3 in DNA: TGTGCCAGCAGCTCCTCCGGGACACCTAATGAAAAACTGTTTTTT.

The chain uses TRBV7-6 and TRBJ2-3; TRBD2 aligns across 8 bases. The ends lost 5 bases at V and 6 bases at J; junction bases unmatched: 10. The germline gives CDR1 SGHVS, CDR2 FNYEAQ. The CDR3 extends over 15 amino acids. CDR3 sequence: CASSPSGGAGDTQYF. The DNA for the CDR3 is TGTGCCAGCAGCCCGTCGGGGGGGGCAGGGGATACGCAGTATTTT.

There are a few counts of this clone. This chain connects TRBV10-3 to TRBJ2-7, with D possibly TRBD2 on 6 matching bases. This CDR3 is 15 amino acids long. The V gene lost 4 bases and the J gene lost 6 bases, with 19 bases spanning the gap. The germline gives CDR1 ENHRY, CDR2 SYGVKD. CDR3 loop: CAISGGLATSFEQYF. CDR3 nucleotide sequence: TGTGCCATCAGTGGGGGACTGGCCACGAGTTTCGAGCAGTACTTC.

The table lists this clone with a few counts. V usage is TRBV19 and J usage is TRBJ2-2; the D gene is possibly TRBD1 (5 bases). The CDR3 consists of 14 residues. Germline CDR1 is LNHDA and CDR2 is SQIVND (reference sequence). V lost 3 bases and J lost 5, with 10 bases in between. CDR3 region: CASSIRERTGELFF. Here the CDR3 DNA reads TGTGCCAGTAGTATCAGGGAAAGGACCGGGGAGCTGTTTTTT.

The chain is built from TRBV7-8 and TRBJ2-1, with no clear D. This CDR3 contains 13 residues. Germline V CDR1 and CDR2: SGHVS, FQNEAQ. The V end was cut by 5 bases, the J end by 7 bases, with 12 bases between. CDR3 sequence reads: CASSRGERNEQFF. The CDR3 DNA reads TGTGCCAGCAGCCGAGGCGAGAGAAATGAGCAGTTCTTC.

The chain links TRBV6-5 to TRBJ1-1, with 7 bases identical to TRBD1. From germline, CDR1 is MNHEY and CDR2 SVGAGI. There are 14 residues in the CDR3. V was clipped by 5 bases and J by 2 bases; unmatched bases: 5. The CDR3 DNA follows: TGTGCCAGCAGTCGGGGACAGATAAACACTGAAGCTTTCTTT. Its protein is CASSRGQINTEAFF.

The chain carries TRBV10-1 and TRBJ2-1, with TRBD2 identical over 11 bases. This CDR3 comprises 16 residues. CDR1 WNHNN and CDR2 SYGVQD come from the germline V gene (reference sequence). With V trimmed by 4 bases and J by 8 bases, 10 bases remained unmatched. CDR3 sequence (DNA): TGCGCCAGCAGTGGGTCTAGCGGGGGGAGGTGGGATGAGCAGTTCTTC. It encodes CASSGSSGGRWDEQFF.

The gene calls are TRBV11-3 and TRBJ2-5; weak D call: TRBD1 (6 bases). The V end lost 4 bases, the J end lost 1 base, and 16 bases lay between the germline ends. Germline lookup yields CDR1 SGHNT and CDR2 YENEEA. This CDR3 is built from 16 residues. CDR3 in amino acids: CASSSPRGRGQETQYF. The CDR3 bases are TGTGCCAGCAGCTCCCCTCGGGGCAGGGGCCAAGAGACCCAGTACTTC.

This chain joins TRBV29-1 and TRBJ1-2; 7 bases are a match to TRBD1. The CDR3 sequence is 11 residues long. Germline lookup yields CDR1 SQVTM and CDR2 ANQGSEA. Trimming took 7 bases from V and 1 from J; bases not matched to a gene: 0. The CDR3 loop is CSGQGNYGYTF. The CDR3 bases are TGCAGCGGACAGGGTAACTATGGCTACACCTTC.

This chain connects TRBV13 to TRBJ2-7, with D possibly TRBD2 on 7 matching bases. The CDR3 is 15 residues long. The germline V gene encodes CDR1 PRHDT and CDR2 FYEKMQ (reference sequence). V was pared by 6 bases and J by 4 bases, with 19 bases between. In DNA form, the CDR3 reads TGTGCCAGCAGTATTAGGGGGGGAGGGTTTTACGAGCAGTACTTC. It is translated as CASSIRGGGFYEQYF.

The gene calls are TRBV7-6 and TRBJ2-3, with 8 bases that match TRBD1. Germline CDR1 is SGHVS and CDR2 is FNYEAQ. This CDR3 spans 14 amino acids. The trim removed 5 bases at V and 4 bases at J, leaving 5 bases unmatched. This chain's CDR3 is CASSRTGNPDTQYF. CDR3 nucleotides: TGTGCCAGCAGCCGGACAGGGAACCCAGATACGCAGTATTTT.